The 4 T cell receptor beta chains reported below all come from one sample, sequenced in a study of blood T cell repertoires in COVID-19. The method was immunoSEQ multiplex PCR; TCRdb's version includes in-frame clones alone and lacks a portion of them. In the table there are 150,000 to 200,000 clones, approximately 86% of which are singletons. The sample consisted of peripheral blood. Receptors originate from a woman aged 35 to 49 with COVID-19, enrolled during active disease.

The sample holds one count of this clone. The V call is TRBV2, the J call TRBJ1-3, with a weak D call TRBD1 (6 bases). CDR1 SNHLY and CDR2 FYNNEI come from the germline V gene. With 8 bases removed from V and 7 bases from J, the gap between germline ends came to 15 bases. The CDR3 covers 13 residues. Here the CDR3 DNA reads TGTGCCAGCTGGACAGTTTTTGGGAACACCATATATTTT. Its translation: CASWTVFGNTIYF.

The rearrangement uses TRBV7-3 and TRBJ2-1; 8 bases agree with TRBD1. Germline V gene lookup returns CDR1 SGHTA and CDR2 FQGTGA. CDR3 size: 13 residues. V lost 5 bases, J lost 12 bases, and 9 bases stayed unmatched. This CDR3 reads CASSPDRGVGQFF. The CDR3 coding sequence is TGTGCCAGCAGCCCCGACAGGGGAGTAGGGCAGTTCTTC.

The DNA of the CDR3 is TGCGCCAGCAGCTTGGTGACTACCTACAATGAGCAGTTCTTC. It is translated as CASSLVTTYNEQFF. This sequence joins TRBV5-1 and TRBJ2-1, with D maybe TRBD2 (5 bases). CDR1 is SGHRS and CDR2 is YFSETQ in the germline V gene. The V and J ends lost 0 bases and 2 bases respectively, with 6 bases between them. This CDR3 spans 14 amino acids.

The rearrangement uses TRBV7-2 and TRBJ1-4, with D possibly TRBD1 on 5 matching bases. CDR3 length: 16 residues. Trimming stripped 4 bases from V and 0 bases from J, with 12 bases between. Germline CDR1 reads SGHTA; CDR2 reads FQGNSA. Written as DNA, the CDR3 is TGTGCCAGCAGCTCGACAGTAGTTGCAACTAATGAAAAACTGTTTTTT. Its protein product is CASSSTVVATNEKLFF.